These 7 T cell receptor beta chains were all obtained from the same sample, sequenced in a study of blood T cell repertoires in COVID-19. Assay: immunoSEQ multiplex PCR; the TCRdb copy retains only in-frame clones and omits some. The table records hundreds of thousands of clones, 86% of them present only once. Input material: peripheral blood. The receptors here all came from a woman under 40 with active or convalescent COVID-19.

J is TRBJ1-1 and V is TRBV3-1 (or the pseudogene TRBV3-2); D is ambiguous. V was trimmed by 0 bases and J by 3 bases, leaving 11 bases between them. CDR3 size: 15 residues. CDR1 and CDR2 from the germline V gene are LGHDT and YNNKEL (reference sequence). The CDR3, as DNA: TGTGCCAGCAGCCAAGACGGGGTAGGACACACTGAAGCTTTCTTT. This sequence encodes CASSQDGVGHTEAFF.

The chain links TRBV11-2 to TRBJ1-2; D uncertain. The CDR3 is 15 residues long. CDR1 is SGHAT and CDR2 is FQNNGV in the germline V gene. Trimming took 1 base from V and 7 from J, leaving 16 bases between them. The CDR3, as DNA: TGTGCCAGCAGCTTAGCGAGGCTGGCGAGTGGTGGCTACACCTTC. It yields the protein CASSLARLASGGYTF.

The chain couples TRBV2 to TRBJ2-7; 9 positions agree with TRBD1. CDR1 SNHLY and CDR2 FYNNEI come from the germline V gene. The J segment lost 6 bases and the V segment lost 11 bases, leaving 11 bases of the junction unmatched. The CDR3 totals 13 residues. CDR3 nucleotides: TGTGCCCGCCAGGTCGGGACAGGGCCCGAGCAGTACTTC. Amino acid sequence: CARQVGTGPEQYF.

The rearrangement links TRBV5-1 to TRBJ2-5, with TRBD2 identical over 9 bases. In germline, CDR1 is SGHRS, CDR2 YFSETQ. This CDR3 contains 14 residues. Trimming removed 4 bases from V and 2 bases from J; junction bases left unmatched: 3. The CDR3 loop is CASSATSGQETQYF. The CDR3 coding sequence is TGCGCCAGCAGCGCCACTAGCGGGCAAGAGACCCAGTACTTC.

The CDR3 sequence: CASSPRQGARGYTF. The CDR3 DNA is TGTGCCAGCAGCCCAAGACAGGGGGCGCGGGGCTACACCTTC. This chain joins TRBV7-8 and TRBJ1-2; 10 positions match TRBD1. In germline, CDR1 is SGHVS, CDR2 FQNEAQ. This CDR3 has 14 amino acids. The V segment lost 5 bases and the J segment 8 bases; nucleotides outside the gene matches: 8. The full variable domain, rest sourced from reference TRBV7-8 and TRBJ1-2, is GAGVSQSPRYKVAKRGQDVALRCDPISGHVSLFWYQQALGQGPEFLTYFQNEAQLDKSGLPSDRFFAERPEGSVSTLKIQRTQQEDSAVYLCASSPRQGARGYTFGSGTRLTVV.

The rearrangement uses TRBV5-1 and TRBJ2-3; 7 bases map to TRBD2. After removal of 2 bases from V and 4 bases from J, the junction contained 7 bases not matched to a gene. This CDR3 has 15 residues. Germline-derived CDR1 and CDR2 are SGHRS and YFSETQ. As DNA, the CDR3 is TGCGCCAGCAGCTTTTCGGGGACTATGGCAGATACGCAGTATTTT. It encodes CASSFSGTMADTQYF.

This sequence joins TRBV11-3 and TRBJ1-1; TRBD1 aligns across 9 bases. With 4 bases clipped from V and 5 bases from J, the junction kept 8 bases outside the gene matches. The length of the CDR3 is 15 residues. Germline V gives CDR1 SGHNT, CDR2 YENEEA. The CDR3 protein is CASSSTGTGSTEAFF. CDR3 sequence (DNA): TGTGCCAGCAGCTCAACCGGGACAGGGAGTACTGAAGCTTTCTTT.